This section outlines one T cell receptor (beta chain) sequence together with its context. What it recognizes is unknown. The germline CDR1 and CDR2 sequences are MDHEN and SYDVKM. This CDR3 spans 13 amino acids. The V gene lost 7 bases and the J gene lost 5 bases, with 14 bases spanning the gap. This sample was taken from a study of tumor-infiltrating lymphocytes in primary liver carcinoma. Across the study: Subjects consisted of male and female patients aged 30 to 69 years. Samples gave roughly 3.65 to 8 million productive TCRbeta reads, similar across tissue types.

Without any cell sorting, roughly 20-32 mg of bulk tissue yielded co-extracted RNA and DNA. Findings and caveats of the study: Significantly larger top-250-clone fractions were found in tumors than in blood (p = 0.039).

A constant-region primer served to make TCR beta cDNA from roughly 500 ng total RNA. ARM-PCR, slightly modified, supplied the TCR beta libraries through three nested multiplex PCR rounds. The two initial PCR rounds, about 9 cycles each, used TRBV1-TRBV30 forward and C-beta reverse primers. Each CDR3 protein is one row after TCRdb ran MiXCR on the multiplex PCR reads. Seen here are 100,000 to 150,000 distinct CDR3 sequences, 64% observed once, and the top ten hold about 8%. The source of this sequence is an older woman with primary liver carcinoma and hepatitis B virus infection. The chain joins TRBV28 to TRBJ1-2; D not resolved. Source material: liver tumor tissue from sampling region 3. Sample subset: tumor region T3, left-lateral pole. DNA of the CDR3: TGTGCCAGCACCTTGACGGACTTTTATGGCTACACCTTC. Protein product: CASTLTDFYGYTF.